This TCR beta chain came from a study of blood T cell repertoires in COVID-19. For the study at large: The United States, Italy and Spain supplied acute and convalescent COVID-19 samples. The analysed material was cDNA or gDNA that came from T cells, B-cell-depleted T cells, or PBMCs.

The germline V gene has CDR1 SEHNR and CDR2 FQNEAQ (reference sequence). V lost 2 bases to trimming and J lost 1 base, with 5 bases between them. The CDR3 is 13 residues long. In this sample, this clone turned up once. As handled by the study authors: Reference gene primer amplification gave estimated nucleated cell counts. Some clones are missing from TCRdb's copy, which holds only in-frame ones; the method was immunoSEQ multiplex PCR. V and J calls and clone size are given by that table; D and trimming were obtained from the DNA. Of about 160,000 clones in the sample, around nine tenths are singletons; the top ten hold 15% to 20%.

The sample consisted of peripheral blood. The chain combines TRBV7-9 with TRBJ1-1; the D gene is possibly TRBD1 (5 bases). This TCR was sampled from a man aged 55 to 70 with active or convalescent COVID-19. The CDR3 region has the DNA TGTGCCAGCAGCTTACAGGGGAACACTGAAGCTTTCTTT. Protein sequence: CASSLQGNTEAFF.